One and the same sample provided the 19 T cell receptor beta chains below, sequenced in a study of T-cell memory formation after mild COVID-19. TCRdb reprocessed the 5' RACE reads with MiXCR, giving one entry per CDR3 protein. Of about 430,000 distinct CDR3 sequences in the sample, more than 15% were seen once. The source material was PBMCs or a T cell subset sorted from them (not recorded which). The source is a man between 18 and 29 years old who had mild COVID-19 (a few samples of this study predate the infection). Cell type and time point are not known.

Concerning this clonotype: This may be a read error, as it is one base from a much larger clone. V usage is TRBV3-1 and J usage is TRBJ1-5; D gene ambiguous. CDR1 is LGHDT, CDR2 YNNKEL, per germline (reference sequence). This CDR3 is built from 13 residues. The DNA for the CDR3 is TGTGCCAGCAGCCAAGATTCCTATCAGCCCAAGCATTTT. Amino acids: CASSQDSYQPKHF. The full variable domain, with the rest looked up from reference TRBV3-1 and TRBJ1-5, is DTAVSQTPKYLVTQMGNDKSIKCEQNLGHDTMYWYKQDSKKFLKIMFSYNNKELIINETVPNRFSPKSPDKAHLNLHINSLELGDSAVYFCASSQDSYQPKHFGDGTRLSIL.

The rearrangement uses TRBV5-1 and TRBJ1-1; D is unclear. Germline CDR1 reads SGHRS; CDR2 reads YFSETQ. V lost 4 bases to trimming and J lost 11 bases, with 18 bases between them. This CDR3 region has 13 residues. This CDR3 reads CASSLRENEDAFF. The CDR3 DNA sequence: TGCGCCAGCAGCCTTCGCGAGAATGAGGACGCTTTCTTT.

The CDR3 region has the DNA TGTGCCAGGGGGGAAATGGACAGCACAGATACGCAGTATTTT. Translated: CARGEMDSTDTQYF. The chain carries TRBV2 and TRBJ2-3; D tentatively reads TRBD1 or TRBD2 (5 bases each). The length of the CDR3 is 14 residues. Trimming took off 9 bases at V and 0 bases at J, with 13 bases between the two ends. Germline CDR1 is SNHLY and CDR2 is FYNNEI.

The gene calls are TRBV20-1 and TRBJ1-1; D not resolved. The CDR3 extends over 14 amino acids. The germline V gene encodes CDR1 DFQATT and CDR2 SNEGSKA (reference sequence). The V and J ends lost 3 bases and 1 base respectively, with 12 bases between them. In nucleotides, the CDR3 is TGCAGTGCTAGTATGGACGGAACGAACACTGAAGCTTTCTTT. Protein sequence: CSASMDGTNTEAFF.

The V gene is TRBV9, the J gene TRBJ2-3, with D possibly TRBD2 on 6 matching bases. This CDR3 comprises 17 residues. Germline loops: CDR1 SGDLS, CDR2 YYNGEE. V shed 0 bases and J shed 2 bases, with 16 bases lying between them. The CDR3 sequence is CASSVDGLAHSTDTQYF. The CDR3 DNA reads TGTGCCAGCAGCGTAGACGGGCTAGCGCACTCCACAGATACGCAGTATTTT.

This clonotype was found many times. The V and J genes are TRBV4-1 and TRBJ2-3; D not certain. V dropped 0 bases and J dropped 0 bases, with 10 bases sitting between them. The CDR3 extends over 16 amino acids. Germline CDR1 MGHRA, CDR2 YSYEKL. As DNA, the CDR3 is TGCGCCAGCAGCCAAGAGGGTTACCCTAGCACAGATACGCAGTATTTT. Translation: CASSQEGYPSTDTQYF.

This clonotype was seen a handful of times. The rearrangement uses TRBV20-1 and TRBJ1-4; TRBD1 might be the D (5 bases). The ends were cut back, 8 bases at V and 4 bases at J, with 11 bases in the middle. The CDR3 runs 12 residues. Germline lookup yields CDR1 DFQATT and CDR2 SNEGSKA (reference sequence). CDR3 residues: CSSGDRNEKLFF. In DNA form, the CDR3 reads TGCAGTTCCGGGGACCGTAATGAAAAACTGTTTTTT.

This chain links TRBV9 with TRBJ1-5; TRBD1 matches 11 bases. V was pared by 3 bases and J by 9 bases, with 5 bases of the junction left unmatched. The CDR3 has 14 amino acids. Looked up from germline, CDR1 is SGDLS and CDR2 is YYNGEE. CDR3 bases: TGTGCCAGCAGCGCGGACAGGGGGCTGCGGCCCCAGCATTTT. Its protein is CASSADRGLRPQHF.

This clonotype was counted many times. V gene TRBV9 combines with J gene TRBJ2-3; no clear D gene. V was trimmed by 0 bases and J by 2 bases, leaving 10 bases between them. This CDR3 has 15 residues. The germline CDR1 and CDR2 sequences are SGDLS and YYNGEE. This CDR3 reads CASSVAPGPTDTQYF. The CDR3 DNA follows: TGTGCCAGCAGCGTAGCTCCCGGGCCCACAGATACGCAGTATTTT.

This clonotype showed up just a few times. V and J are TRBV11-2 and TRBJ1-3; D possibly corresponds to TRBD1 (5 bases). Between the trimmed V and J ends, which lost 3 bases and 4 bases, there was a span of 10 bases. The CDR3 is made up of 14 amino acids. Per the germline V gene, CDR1 is SGHAT and CDR2 is FQNNGV. This chain's CDR3 is CASSLGESGNTIYF. CDR3 nucleotide sequence: TGTGCCAGCAGCTTGGGGGAGAGCGGAAACACCATATATTTT.

The CDR3 DNA reads as TGCGCCAGCAGCCGACAAAGGGGTGGACGGACAGATACGCAGTATTTT. This translates into CASSRQRGGRTDTQYF. The rearrangement joins TRBV4-1 to TRBJ2-3; TRBD1 is a possible D gene (5 bases). Germline V CDR1 and CDR2: MGHRA, YSYEKL. Trimming cost V 4 bases and J 3 bases, with 17 bases left between them. The CDR3 sequence is 16 residues long.

The chain uses TRBV7-9 and TRBJ1-6, with 7 bases matching TRBD1. Germline V gene lookup returns CDR1 SEHNR and CDR2 FQNEAQ (reference sequence). V was clipped by 5 bases and J by 10 bases; unmatched bases: 17. This CDR3 contains 17 residues. CDR3 loop: CASSPSPGQLKGSPLHF. The CDR3 DNA sequence: TGTGCCAGCAGCCCTTCCCCGGGACAGCTTAAGGGCTCACCCCTCCACTTT.

This clonotype was found a few times. The chain employs TRBV28 and TRBJ2-1; D is unclear. V lost 1 base to trimming and J lost 9 bases, with 4 bases between them. The CDR3 loop spans 11 amino acids. Germline V CDR1 and CDR2: MDHEN, SYDVKM. The CDR3 DNA reads TGTGCCAGCAGTTTATCGAGTGAGCAGTTCTTC. Residues: CASSLSSEQFF.

This clonotype was detected only a few times. The V and J genes are TRBV3-1 and TRBJ2-5; TRBD1 agrees at 9 bases. V lost 4 bases and J lost 5; bases outside the gene matches: 2. Germline assignment: CDR1 LGHDT and CDR2 YNNKEL (reference sequence). This CDR3 spans 13 amino acids. As DNA, the CDR3 is TGTGCCAGCAGCCGACAGGGGGACGAGACCCAGTACTTC. Protein: CASSRQGDETQYF.

This clonotype was counted only a few times. The chain joins TRBV11-2 to TRBJ1-4; the D gene is possibly TRBD1 (6 bases). V was clipped by 2 bases and J by 7 bases, with 11 bases between them. CDR1 is SGHAT, CDR2 FQNNGV, per germline. This CDR3 spans 14 amino acids. CDR3 DNA: TGTGCCAGCAGCTTACCACAGGGACGTGAAAAACTGTTTTTT. This sequence encodes CASSLPQGREKLFF.

This sequence joins TRBV12-3 or TRBV12-4 and TRBJ1-1, with D possibly TRBD1 on 5 matching bases. The CDR3 has 14 amino acids. Trimming left V 3 bases short and J 4 bases short, with 12 bases between. The CDR3 is CASSFQAGPTEAFF. The CDR3, as DNA: TGTGCCAGCAGTTTCCAAGCAGGGCCCACTGAAGCTTTCTTT.

This clonotype was counted between two and nine times. This chain links TRBV5-1 with TRBJ2-3, with 12 bases that match TRBD2. The V gene end was trimmed by 3 bases and the J gene end by 1 base; junction bases not matched to a gene: 3. The V gene's germline CDR1 is SGHRS and CDR2 YFSETQ. CDR3 length: 16 residues. The CDR3 coding sequence is TGCGCCAGCAGCTCACGACTAGCGGGGGGCACAGATACGCAGTATTTT. Translation: CASSSRLAGGTDTQYF. Full variable domain (remainder filled in from reference TRBV5-1 and TRBJ2-3): KAGVTQTPRYLIKTRGQQVTLSCSPISGHRSVSWYQQTPGQGLQFLFEYFSETQRNKGNFPGRFSGRQFSNSRSEMNVSTLELGDSALYLCASSSRLAGGTDTQYFGPGTRLTVL.

The chain combines TRBV20-1 with TRBJ1-4; D ambiguous. The germline V and J ends were trimmed by 3 bases and 0 bases, with 11 bases remaining between them. The CDR3 runs to 15 residues. CDR1 is DFQATT, CDR2 SNEGSKA, per germline (reference sequence). CDR3 DNA sequence: TGCAGTGCTAGTGCAGGTCCAGCAACTAATGAAAAACTGTTTTTT. Its protein product is CSASAGPATNEKLFF.

The rearrangement joins TRBV7-3 to TRBJ2-1; D may be TRBD2 (5 bases). Germline CDR1 is SGHTA and CDR2 is FQGTGA. The V end was cut by 2 bases, the J end by 6 bases, with 20 bases between. The CDR3 is made up of 17 amino acids. This CDR3 is CASSLPSARARSNEQFF. CDR3 DNA: TGTGCCAGCAGCTTACCGAGCGCGAGGGCAAGGTCCAATGAGCAGTTCTTC. Filled out from reference TRBV7-3 and TRBJ2-1, the complete variable domain reads GAGVSQTPSNKVTEKGKYVELRCDPISGHTALYWYRQSLGQGPEFLIYFQGTGAADDSGLPNDRFFAVRPEGSVSTLKIQRTERGDSAVYLCASSLPSARARSNEQFFGPGTRLTVL.